This T cell receptor (beta chain) was identified in a study of CXCR3-negative and CXCR3-positive naive CD8 T cells. Study-level findings and limits: Compared with CXCR3-negative naive cells, CXCR3-positive naive cells showed more hydrophobic TRB CDR3s.

This CDR3 has 17 amino acids. The germline V gene has CDR1 SGHDN and CDR2 FVKESK. Carrying UMI labels, the TRB cDNA libraries were prepared through 5' RACE. Reprocessing the 5' RACE reads, TCRdb reports a single entry for every CDR3 protein and omits DNA. The sample includes 140,000 to 150,000 distinct CDR3 sequences. Turning to this clonotype: Its antigen is not known.

The V call is TRBV14, the J call TRBJ2-3. The specimen was naive CXCR3+ CD8+ T cells from blood. Subset given: CD45RO-CCR7+CD27+CD95- naive CD8+ T cells expressing CXCR3 (TNR3+). This receptor was taken from a human donor in good health. Some clones in this sample may be carry-over from other donors' samples. CDR3 protein: CASSQRGIREFTDTQYF.